This T cell receptor (beta chain) appears in the sequencing data of a study of shared clonotypes between healthy human individuals. Study conclusions and caveats: Among donors, sharing of clonotypes was expected to be affected by sequencing depth. Some naive CD4 clonotypes, around 4.9%, turned up in common across a few donors. Rarefaction gave evidence that sorted-subset sequencing remained incomplete despite large depth.

This clone was observed a single time. Its antigen is undetermined. The table came from immunoSEQ multiplex PCR; TCRdb's copy has only in-frame clones and leaves some out. The sample includes about 2 million clones, 85% to 95% of them seen just once. Sequencing was carried out using naive CD4+ T cells sorted from blood. The subset denotes: CD45RA+ positively selected. The receptor's source is a man between 18 and 29 years old in good health.

Written as DNA, the CDR3 is TGTGCCAGCAGTGCCACGTCCGGTAGGGACTATGGCTACACCTTC. This gives the protein CASSATSGRDYGYTF. The chain links TRBV28 to TRBJ1-2; no definite D call. CDR1 MDHEN and CDR2 SYDVKM come from the germline V gene. The CDR3 runs 15 residues. Trimming cost V 5 bases and J 3 bases, with 16 bases left between them.